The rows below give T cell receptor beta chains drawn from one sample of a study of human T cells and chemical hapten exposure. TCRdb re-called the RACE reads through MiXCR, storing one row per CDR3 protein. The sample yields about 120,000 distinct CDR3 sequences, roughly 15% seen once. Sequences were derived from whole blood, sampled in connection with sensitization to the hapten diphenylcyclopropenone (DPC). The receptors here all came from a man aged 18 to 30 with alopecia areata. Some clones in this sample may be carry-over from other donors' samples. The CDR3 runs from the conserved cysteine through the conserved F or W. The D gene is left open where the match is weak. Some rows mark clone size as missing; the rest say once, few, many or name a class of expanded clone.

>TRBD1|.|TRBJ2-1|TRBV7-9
TGTGCCAGCAGGCTACAGGGGCTGAGTGAGCAGTTCTTC
CASRLQGLSEQFF
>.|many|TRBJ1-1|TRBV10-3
TGTGCCATCAGTGAGTCGAAGGGGACTGAAGCTTTCTTT
CAISESKGTEAFF
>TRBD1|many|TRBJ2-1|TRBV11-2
TGTGCCAGCAGCCACTTCGACAGGGCCTCCTACAATGAGCAGTTCTTC
CASSHFDRASYNEQFF
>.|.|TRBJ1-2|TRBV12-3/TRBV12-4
TGTGCCAGCAGTTTAGGAGTCTATGGCTACACCTTC
CASSLGVYGYTF
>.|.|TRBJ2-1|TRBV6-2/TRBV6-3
TGTGCCAGCAGTTACGGGCCTCCTGGTGAGCAGTTCTTC
CASSYGPPGEQFF
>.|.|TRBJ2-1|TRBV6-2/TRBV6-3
TGTGCCAGCAGTTACGTCCTAGCTTTCGACAATGAGCAGTTCTTC
CASSYVLAFDNEQFF
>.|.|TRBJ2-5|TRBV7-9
TGTGCCAGCAGCTCCTGGACACTTCAAGAGACCCAGTACTTC
CASSSWTLQETQYF
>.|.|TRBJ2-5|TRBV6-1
TGTGCCAGCAGTGCCCTGGGGACGGAGACCCAGTACTTC
CASSALGTETQYF
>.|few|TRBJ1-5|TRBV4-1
TGCGCCAGCAGCCAAGATAAGTGGCAAGGGAAAAATCAGCCCCAGCATTTT
CASSQDKWQGKNQPQHF
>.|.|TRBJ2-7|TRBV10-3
TGTGCCATCAGCGGGACACCCACCTACGAGCAGTACTTC
CAISGTPTYEQYF
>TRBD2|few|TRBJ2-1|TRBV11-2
TGTGCCAGCAGCCCCGGCCCTAGCGGGGGGCCCTCCAATGAGCAGTTCTTC
CASSPGPSGGPSNEQFF
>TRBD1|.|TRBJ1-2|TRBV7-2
TGTGCCAGCAGCTTACCCTTTACAGGGGGTTTTGGCTACACCTTC
CASSLPFTGGFGYTF
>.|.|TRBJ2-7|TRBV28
TGTGCCAGCAGTCTCGACGGGGTACGCTACGAGCAGTACTTC
CASSLDGVRYEQYF
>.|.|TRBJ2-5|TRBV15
TGTGCCACCAGCAGAGATCACAGTGGAGAGACCCAGTACTTC
CATSRDHSGETQYF
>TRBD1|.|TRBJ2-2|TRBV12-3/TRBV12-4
TGTGCCAGCACCACTCAGGGGGCAGCCGGGGAGCTGTTTTTT
CASTTQGAAGELFF
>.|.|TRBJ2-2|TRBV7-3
TGTGCCAGCAGCTTCGGGTCCGGGGAGCTGTTTTTT
CASSFGSGELFF
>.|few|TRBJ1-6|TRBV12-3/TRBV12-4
TGTGCCAGCAGTTTGAGCGGCACCTATAATTCACCCCTCCACTTT
CASSLSGTYNSPLHF
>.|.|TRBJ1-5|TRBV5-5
TGTGCCAGCAGCTTGGACACTTTTAGCAATCAGCCCCAGCATTTT
CASSLDTFSNQPQHF
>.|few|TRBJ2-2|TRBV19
TGTGCCAGTAGTATACTAGCTACCACCGGGGAGCTGTTTTTT
CASSILATTGELFF
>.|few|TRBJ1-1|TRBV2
TGTGCCAGCAGTGGTACTACAGGGTTTGGGGTGAACACTGAAGCTTTCTTT
CASSGTTGFGVNTEAFF
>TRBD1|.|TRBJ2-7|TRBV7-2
TGTGCCAGCAGCTCCGTCACAGGGGACTACGAGCAGTACTTC
CASSSVTGDYEQYF
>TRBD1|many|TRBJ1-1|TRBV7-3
TGTGCCAGCAGCCCAACAGGGGCGAACACTGAAGCTTTCTTT
CASSPTGANTEAFF
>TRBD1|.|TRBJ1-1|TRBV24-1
TGTGCCACCACTCGGACAGGGAGTACTGAAGCTTTCTTT
CATTRTGSTEAFF
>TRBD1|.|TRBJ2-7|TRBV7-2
TGTGCCAGCATTCGGGACAGGCTTTCCTACGAGCAGTACTTC
CASIRDRLSYEQYF
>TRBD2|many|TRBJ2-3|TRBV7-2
TGTGCCAGCAGCTCCCCCGGCCTAGCGGGGGGTGGTACGCAGTATTTT
CASSSPGLAGGGTQYF
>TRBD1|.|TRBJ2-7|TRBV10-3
TGTGCCATCAGGGGACAGGCGCCCTACGAGCAGTACTTC
CAIRGQAPYEQYF
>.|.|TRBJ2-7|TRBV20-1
TGCAGTGCTAGGGGCGACAGCAGCCACGAGCAGTACTTC
CSARGDSSHEQYF
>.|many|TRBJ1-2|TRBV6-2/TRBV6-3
TGTGCCAGCAGTTACTGGGGGACGTCTAAACGCGTCTATGGCTACACCTTC
CASSYWGTSKRVYGYTF
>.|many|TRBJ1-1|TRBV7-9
TGTGCCAGCAGCCCAGCCCGGGGGCGCCGCGTCACTGAAGCTTTCTTT
CASSPARGRRVTEAFF
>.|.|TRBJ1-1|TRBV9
TGTGCCAGCAGCGACGTGTCTGAAGCTTTCTTT
CASSDVSEAFF
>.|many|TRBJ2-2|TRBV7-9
TGTGCCAGCAGCTCCGGGGCCCTAGGCGGGGAGCTGTTTTTT
CASSSGALGGELFF
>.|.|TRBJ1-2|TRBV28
TGTGCCAGCAAAGACACCTATGGCTACACCTTC
CASKDTYGYTF
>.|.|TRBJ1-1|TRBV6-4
TGTGCCAGCAGCCTGACAACTGCGGGCACTGAAGCTTTCTTT
CASSLTTAGTEAFF
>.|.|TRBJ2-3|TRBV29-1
TGCAGCCAGACCCAAGTTGGGACAGATACGCAGTATTTT
CSQTQVGTDTQYF
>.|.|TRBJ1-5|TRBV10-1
TGCGCCAGCAGTGATATTTTTAGGAGTAGAAATCAGCCCCAGCATTTT
CASSDIFRSRNQPQHF
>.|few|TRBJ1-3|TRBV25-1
TGTGCCAGCAGCCGGTCTGAGTACACCATATATTTT
CASSRSEYTIYF
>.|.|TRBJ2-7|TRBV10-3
TGTGCCATCAGTGCCACCTACGAGCAGTACTTC
CAISATYEQYF
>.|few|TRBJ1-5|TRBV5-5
TGTGCCAGCAGCTTGGCCTGGGGGCCTCAGCCCCAGCATTTT
CASSLAWGPQPQHF
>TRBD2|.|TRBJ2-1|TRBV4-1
TGCGCCAGCAGCCAAGTCGTAGCGGGGGGATGGAATGAGCAGTTCTTC
CASSQVVAGGWNEQFF
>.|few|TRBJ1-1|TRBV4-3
TGCGCCAGCAGCCGCAGTGCTCTTACGGAAGCTTTCTTT
CASSRSALTEAFF
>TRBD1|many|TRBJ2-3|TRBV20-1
TGCAGTGCTACTACAGGGGAGACAGATACGCAGTATTTT
CSATTGETDTQYF
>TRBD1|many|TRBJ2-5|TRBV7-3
TGTGCCAGCAATCGGGACAGGGGACAAGAGACCCAGTACTTC
CASNRDRGQETQYF
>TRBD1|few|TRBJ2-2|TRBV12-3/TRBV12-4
TGTGCCAGCAGGCCCGATCCGGGACAGGGCCCCGGGGAGCTGTTTTTT
CASRPDPGQGPGELFF
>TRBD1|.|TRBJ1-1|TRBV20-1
TGCAGTGCTAGTCTCCCCGGACAGGGAGGAGCTGGCGTGCACACTGAAGCTTTCTTT
CSASLPGQGGAGVHTEAFF
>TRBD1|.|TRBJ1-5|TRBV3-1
TGTGCCAGCAGCCAAGGACAGGGGTACAATCAGCCCCAGCATTTT
CASSQGQGYNQPQHF
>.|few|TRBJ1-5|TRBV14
TGTGCCAGCAGCCAATCCCAGGGCTATAGCAATCAGCCCCAGCATTTT
CASSQSQGYSNQPQHF
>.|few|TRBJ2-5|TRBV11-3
TGTGCCAGCAGCTCGGGTCTGGAGGAGACCCAGTACTTC
CASSSGLEETQYF
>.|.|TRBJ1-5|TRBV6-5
TGTGCCAGCAGTCGCGAAGGCGGGAGGCGCAATCAGCCCCAGCATTTT
CASSREGGRRNQPQHF
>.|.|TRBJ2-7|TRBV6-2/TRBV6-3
TGTGCCAGCAGTTACGCCGCAGGCCTTCAGGTGGAGCAGTACTTC
CASSYAAGLQVEQYF
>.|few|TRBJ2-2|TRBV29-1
TGCAGCGTTGAGGCAGGGAACGGGGAGCTGTTTTTT
CSVEAGNGELFF
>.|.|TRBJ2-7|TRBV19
TGTGCCAGTAGTATACGGGCGCATGGGACGGGAGCACGGGAGCAGTACTTC
CASSIRAHGTGAREQYF
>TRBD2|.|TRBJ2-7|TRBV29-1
TGCAGCTTTAGCGGGGGAACCTACGAGCAGTACTTC
CSFSGGTYEQYF
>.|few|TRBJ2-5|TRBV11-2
TGTGCCAGCAGCTTAGCAGGGTTCGAGACCCAGTACTTC
CASSLAGFETQYF
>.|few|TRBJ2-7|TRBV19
TGTGCCAGTAGTAGTAGGGGCGAGCGACAGTTCTACGAGCAGTACTTC
CASSSRGERQFYEQYF
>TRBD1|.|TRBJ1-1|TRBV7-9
TGTGCCAGCAGGGAACAGGGGGCGGCTGAAGCTTTCTTT
CASREQGAAEAFF
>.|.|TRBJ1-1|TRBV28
TGTGCCAGCAGTTTTAGCATAGGAGAAGCTTTCTTT
CASSFSIGEAFF
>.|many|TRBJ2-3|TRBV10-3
TGTGCCATCGGCGACAGTCTTGGGGCAGATACGCAGTATTTT
CAIGDSLGADTQYF